This TCR beta chain was captured in a study of beta chain features in type 1 diabetes listed by TCRdb under 2018. Background on the whole study: Mean age, gender distribution, total cell number and subset yield were not different between patients and healthy donors. A total of roughly 99,000,000 sorted cells were examined across all samples, and the number of cells per subset was strongly correlated with RNA yield. The study compared TCRB repertoires of sorted circulating CD4+ T cell subsets between recently diagnosed type 1 diabetes patients and matched healthy donors. Regulatory and stem cell-like memory subsets were isolated from only 8 patients and roughly 8 healthy donors, whereas naive and central memory subsets came from all 30 or so donors. Findings and caveats that apply to the study as a whole: At VDJ recombination sites, type 1 diabetes patients had fewer insertions and more deleted nucleotides, which implies abnormalities in thymic rearrangement. A moderate but significant shortening of TCRB CDR3 length was observed in type 1 diabetes patients in all four CD4+ subsets. PCR may preferentially amplify shorter templates, but because patient and control samples were amplified and corrected together, any resulting skew would affect both groups equally. Because small numbers of individuals were included in the HLA sub-analyses, any influence of HLA type on TCRB rearrangement was left unresolved. Because cDNA was sequenced instead of genomic DNA, activated cells with high expression could be over-represented, although the groups did not differ in activation or CD3 levels. The naive, central memory and regulatory TCRB repertoires appeared to resemble one another more closely among patients than among healthy donors.

Inclusive of the bounding cysteine and phenylalanine, the CDR3 is 17 residues long. Just the 51-base CDR3 DNA is kept, in frame starting at base 1. V is reduced by 3 bases and J by 0 bases, leaving a spacing of 17 bases between them. The germline V gene gives CDR1 as SGHVS and CDR2 as FNYEAQ. The entire isolated RNA was reverse transcribed using the High Capacity cDNA Reverse Transcription Kit, and thus expressed TCRB transcripts were sequenced. Deep immunoSEQ sequencing was applied to naive, central memory and regulatory T cell samples, giving an average of approximately 3.8 million total reads per sample. After sorted cells were lysed in RLT buffer, RNA was extracted with DNase-treated RNeasy Micro or Mini kits, with the choice depending on cell number. Each cell subset was processed separately to prevent cross-contamination, with patient and healthy donor samples processed together. TCRB sequences were amplified from cDNA with the immunoSEQ multiplex PCR, producing 87-bp fragments spanning the CDR3 region. Sequencing of the amplicons was done on the Illumina HiSeq platform. The original pipeline was this. Synthetic template baselines were used to correct PCR bias computationally, reads within Hamming distance 2 were collapsed together, and singletons that could not be merged were discarded. By aligning reads against IMGT, V, D and J genes, CDR3 length, and insertions or deletions at six rearrangement sites were assigned. Within each subset, clonotype counts were normalized to the number of sorted cells before true diversity and Gini coefficients were calculated with the tcR R package. The overlap coefficient, calculated on TCRB nucleotide sequences, was used to measure repertoire sharing. Out-of-frame TCRB sequences from naive cells were analyzed as a proxy for the pre-selection repertoire. TCRdb holds this immuneACCESS table with in-frame rearrangements only. Some clones are missing; in checked studies, unresolved V genes explain under half, and the rest has no known cause. The V and J calls and clone size come from that table; D and trimming were worked out from the DNA. The sample includes about 360,000 clones, with 10% to 15% observed a single time. The biggest ten clones account for roughly 0.015% of the sample.

Concerning this clone: Its antigen target is currently unknown. Nothing much larger sits one base from this clone, and base qualities are not available.

Each donor gave one peripheral blood draw, averaging approximately 0.11 L, which was collected into heparinised tubes. Using a panel that included CD45RO, CCR7, CD25, CD127, CD95 and CD27, naive, central memory, regulatory and stem cell-like memory CD4+ T cells were sorted on a BD FACSAria II. Every sorted population had a purity above 98%. PBMCs were isolated right away by Lymphoprep density gradient centrifugation and were stained directly, without culture. So that batch effects would be minimized, each experiment stained and sorted samples in pairs, pairing one healthy donor with one patient. The rearrangement combines TRBV7-6 with TRBJ1-1, with no D gene named confidently. Sequencing was done on a sample of naive CD4+ T cells from blood. The sample's cell subset or site, from its label and the paper: true naive CD4+ T cells. The receptor was isolated from a man between 18 and 29 years old in good health. In nucleotide form, the sequence is TGTGCCAGCAGCTTCGGGGTCCCCATCCGTTTGAACACTGAAGCTTTCTTT. Its coded protein is CASSFGVPIRLNTEAFF.